The entry below gives a single TCR beta chain sequence along with its context. Its antigen remains unidentified. These data come from a study of CD8 T cells in Susac syndrome. Background on the study: Each patient with Susac syndrome, at the time of blood draw, was therapy-naive, on corticosteroids, or on intravenous immunoglobulin alone. Study-wide findings and caveats: The total CD8+ repertoires contained some 15 Susac-specific public clones, and the CD8+ TEMRA repertoires contained about 5.

Random hexamers were used to reverse transcribe the RNA input (roughly 0.5 to 1 ug). The method of amplification for TCR beta CDR3 was immunoSEQ multiplex PCR, covering 54 Vbeta and 13 Jbeta. TCRdb re-called the immunoSEQ multiplex PCR reads through MiXCR, storing one row per CDR3 protein. Of over 100,000 distinct CDR3 sequences in the sample, around 94% were seen once. V was trimmed by 0 bases and J by 5 bases, leaving 13 bases between them. The CDR3 loop spans 15 amino acids. The germline V gene encodes CDR1 LGHDT and CDR2 YNNKEL (reference sequence). This sequence was found in a human donor with Susac syndrome. The chain uses TRBV3-1 and TRBJ2-5; D tentatively reads TRBD1 or TRBD2 (6 bases each). Sequencing was carried out using CD8+ T cells from PBMCs. DNA for the CDR3: TGTGCCAGCAGCCAAGAGGGGGGCCCGAGGGAGACCCAGTACTTC. Encoded protein: CASSQEGGPRETQYF.